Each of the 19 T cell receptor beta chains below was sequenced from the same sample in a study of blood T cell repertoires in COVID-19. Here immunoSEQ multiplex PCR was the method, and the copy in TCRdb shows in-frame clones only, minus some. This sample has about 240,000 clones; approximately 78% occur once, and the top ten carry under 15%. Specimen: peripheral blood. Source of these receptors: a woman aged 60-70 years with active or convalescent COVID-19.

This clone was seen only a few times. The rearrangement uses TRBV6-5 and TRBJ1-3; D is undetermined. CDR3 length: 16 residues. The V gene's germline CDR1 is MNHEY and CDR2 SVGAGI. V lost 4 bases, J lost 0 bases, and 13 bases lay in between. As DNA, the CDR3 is TGTGCCAGCAGTTTACGGGATCCCTCCTCTGGAAACACCATATATTTT. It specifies CASSLRDPSSGNTIYF.

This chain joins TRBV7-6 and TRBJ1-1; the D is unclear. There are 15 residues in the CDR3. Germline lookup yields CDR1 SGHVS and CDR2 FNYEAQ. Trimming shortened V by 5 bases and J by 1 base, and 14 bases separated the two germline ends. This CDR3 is CASSPQLTENTEAFF. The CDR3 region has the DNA TGTGCCAGCAGCCCCCAGCTCACAGAGAACACTGAAGCTTTCTTT. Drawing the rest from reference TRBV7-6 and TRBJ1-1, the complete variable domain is GAGVSQSPRYKVTKRGQDVALRCDPISGHVSLYWYRQALGQGPEFLTYFNYEAQQDKSGLPNDRFSAERPEGSISTLTIQRTEQRDSAMYRCASSPQLTENTEAFFGQGTRLTVV.

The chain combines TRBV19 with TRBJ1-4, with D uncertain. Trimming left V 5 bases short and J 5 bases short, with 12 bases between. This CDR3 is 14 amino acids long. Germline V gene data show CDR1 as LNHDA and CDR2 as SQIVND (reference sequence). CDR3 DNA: TGTGCCAGTAGTCCCAGACAAGAAAATGAAAAACTGTTTTTT. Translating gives CASSPRQENEKLFF.

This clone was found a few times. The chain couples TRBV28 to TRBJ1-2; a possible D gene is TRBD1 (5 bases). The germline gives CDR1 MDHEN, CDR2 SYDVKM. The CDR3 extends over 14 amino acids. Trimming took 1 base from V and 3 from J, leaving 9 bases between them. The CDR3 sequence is CASSLFGGYYGYTF. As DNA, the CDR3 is TGTGCCAGCAGTTTATTTGGGGGGTACTATGGCTACACCTTC.

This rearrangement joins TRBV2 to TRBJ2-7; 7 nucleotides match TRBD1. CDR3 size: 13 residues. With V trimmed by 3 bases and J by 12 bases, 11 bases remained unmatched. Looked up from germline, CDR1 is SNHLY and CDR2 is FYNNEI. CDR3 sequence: CASSDFRQGTRYF. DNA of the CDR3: TGTGCCAGCAGTGACTTCCGACAGGGTACCAGGTACTTC.

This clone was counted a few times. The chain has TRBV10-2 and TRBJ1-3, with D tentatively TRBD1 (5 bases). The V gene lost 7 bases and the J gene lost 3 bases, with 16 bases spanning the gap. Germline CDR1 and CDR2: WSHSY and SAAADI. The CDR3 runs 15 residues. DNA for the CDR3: TGCGCCAGCACATCTACCAGGGTCGGTGGAAACACCATATATTTT. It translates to CASTSTRVGGNTIYF.

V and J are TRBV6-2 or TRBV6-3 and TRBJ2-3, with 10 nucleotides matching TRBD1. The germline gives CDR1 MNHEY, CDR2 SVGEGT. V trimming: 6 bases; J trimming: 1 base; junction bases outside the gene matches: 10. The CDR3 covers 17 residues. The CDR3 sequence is CASSTGTGVRGTDTQYF. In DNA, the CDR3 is TGTGCCAGCAGCACCGGGACAGGGGTGCGTGGCACAGATACGCAGTATTTT.

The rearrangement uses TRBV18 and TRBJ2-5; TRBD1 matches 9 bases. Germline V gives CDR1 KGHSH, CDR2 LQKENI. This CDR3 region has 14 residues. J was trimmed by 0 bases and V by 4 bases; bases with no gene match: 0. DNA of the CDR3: TGTGCCAGCTCACGGACAGGGGACCAAGAGACCCAGTACTTC. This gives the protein CASSRTGDQETQYF.

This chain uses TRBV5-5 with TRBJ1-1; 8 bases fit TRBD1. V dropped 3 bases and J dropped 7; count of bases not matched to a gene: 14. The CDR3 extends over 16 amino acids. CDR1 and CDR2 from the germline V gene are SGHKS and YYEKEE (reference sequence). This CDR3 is CASSWERTGSTREAFF. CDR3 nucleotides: TGTGCCAGCAGCTGGGAGCGGACAGGGTCTACTCGTGAAGCTTTCTTT. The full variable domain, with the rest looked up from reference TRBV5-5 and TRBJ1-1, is DAGVTQSPTHLIKTRGQQVTLRCSPISGHKSVSWYQQVLGQGPQFIFQYYEKEERGRGNFPDRFSARQFPNYSSELNVNALLLGDSALYLCASSWERTGSTREAFFGQGTRLTVV.

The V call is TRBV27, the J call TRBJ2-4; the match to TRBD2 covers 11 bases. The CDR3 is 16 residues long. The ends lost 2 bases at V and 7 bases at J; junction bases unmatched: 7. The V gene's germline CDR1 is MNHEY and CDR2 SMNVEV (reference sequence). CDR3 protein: CASSLRASGGWNIQYF. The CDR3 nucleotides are TGTGCCAGCAGTTTACGCGCTAGCGGGGGGTGGAACATTCAGTACTTC.

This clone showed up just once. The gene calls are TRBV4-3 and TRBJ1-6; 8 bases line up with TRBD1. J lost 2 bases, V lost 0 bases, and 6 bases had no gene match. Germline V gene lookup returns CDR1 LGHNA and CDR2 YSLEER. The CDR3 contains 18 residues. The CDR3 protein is CASSQDAQGAAYNSPLHF. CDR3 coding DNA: TGCGCCAGCAGCCAAGACGCCCAGGGGGCTGCCTATAATTCACCCCTCCACTTT.

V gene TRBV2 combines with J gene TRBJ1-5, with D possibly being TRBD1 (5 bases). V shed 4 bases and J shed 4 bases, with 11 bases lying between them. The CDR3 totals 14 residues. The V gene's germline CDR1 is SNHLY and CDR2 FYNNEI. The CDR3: CASSGQLPNQPQHF. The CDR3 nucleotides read TGTGCCAGCAGTGGACAGCTCCCAAATCAGCCCCAGCATTTT.

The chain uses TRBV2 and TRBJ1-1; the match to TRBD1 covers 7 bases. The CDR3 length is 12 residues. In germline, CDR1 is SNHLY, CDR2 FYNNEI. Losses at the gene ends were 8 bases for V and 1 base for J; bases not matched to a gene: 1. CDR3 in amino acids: CASWDRNTEAFF. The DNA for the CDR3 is TGTGCCAGCTGGGACAGGAACACTGAAGCTTTCTTT. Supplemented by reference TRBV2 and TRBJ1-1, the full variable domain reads EPEVTQTPSHQVTQMGQEVILRCVPISNHLYFYWYRQILGQKVEFLVSFYNNEISEKSEIFDDQFSVERPDGSNFTLKIRSTKLEDSAMYFCASWDRNTEAFFGQGTRLTVV.

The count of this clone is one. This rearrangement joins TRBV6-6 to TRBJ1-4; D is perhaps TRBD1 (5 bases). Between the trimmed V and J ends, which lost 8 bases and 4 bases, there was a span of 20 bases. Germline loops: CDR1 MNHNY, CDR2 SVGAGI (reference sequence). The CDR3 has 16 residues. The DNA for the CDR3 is TGTGCCAGCCGCCCAGGGTCCCAGGTGTTTAATGAAAAACTGTTTTTT. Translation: CASRPGSQVFNEKLFF.

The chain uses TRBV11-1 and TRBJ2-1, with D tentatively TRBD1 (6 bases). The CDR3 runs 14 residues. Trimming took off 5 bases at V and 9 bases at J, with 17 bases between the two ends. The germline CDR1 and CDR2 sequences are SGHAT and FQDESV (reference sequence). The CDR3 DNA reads TGTGCCAGCAGCCTACGGGACACTAGGGGTGAGCAGTTCTTC. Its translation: CASSLRDTRGEQFF. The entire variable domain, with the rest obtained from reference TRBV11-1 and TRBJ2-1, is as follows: EAEVAQSPRYKITEKSQAVAFWCDPISGHATLYWYRQILGQGPELLVQFQDESVVDDSQLPKDRFSAERLKGVDSTLKIQPAELGDSAMYLCASSLRDTRGEQFFGPGTRLTVL.

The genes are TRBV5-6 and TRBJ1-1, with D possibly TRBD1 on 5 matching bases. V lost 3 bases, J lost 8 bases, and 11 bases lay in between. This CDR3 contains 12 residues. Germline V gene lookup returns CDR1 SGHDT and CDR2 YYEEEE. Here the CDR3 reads CASSWGGREAFF. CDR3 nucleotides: TGTGCCAGCAGCTGGGGGGGACGAGAAGCTTTCTTT.

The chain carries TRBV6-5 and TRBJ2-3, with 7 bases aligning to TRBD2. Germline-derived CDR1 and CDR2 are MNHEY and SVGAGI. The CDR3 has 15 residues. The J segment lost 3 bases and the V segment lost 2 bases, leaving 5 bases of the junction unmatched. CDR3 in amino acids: CASSYRGLETDTQYF. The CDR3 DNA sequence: TGTGCCAGCAGTTACCGCGGACTAGAGACAGATACGCAGTATTTT.

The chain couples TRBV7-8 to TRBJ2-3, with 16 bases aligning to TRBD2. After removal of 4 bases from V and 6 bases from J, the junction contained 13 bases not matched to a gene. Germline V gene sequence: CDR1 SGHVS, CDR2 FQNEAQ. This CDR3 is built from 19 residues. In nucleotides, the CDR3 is TGTGCCAGCAGCTCGGGACTAGCGGGGGGGCTGGGGATATTGGATACGCAGTATTTT. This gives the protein CASSSGLAGGLGILDTQYF.

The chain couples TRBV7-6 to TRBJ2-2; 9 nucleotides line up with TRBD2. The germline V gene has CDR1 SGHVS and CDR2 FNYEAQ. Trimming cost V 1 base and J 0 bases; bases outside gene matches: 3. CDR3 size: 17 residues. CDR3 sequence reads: CASSLGASGTNTGELFF. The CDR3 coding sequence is TGTGCCAGCAGCTTAGGGGCTAGCGGGACGAACACCGGGGAGCTGTTTTTT.